Detailed here is one T cell receptor beta chain. Its target is unknown. The CDR3 runs 15 residues. J lost 7 bases, V lost 5 bases, and 13 bases had no gene match. The germline CDR1 and CDR2 sequences are MDHEN and SYDVKM. This sample is part of a study of T cell responses to AZD1222 COVID-19 vaccine. Study background: Analyses pooled second doses at about 4 or about 12 weeks.

TCRdb's copy holds only in-frame clones and misses some; the assay was immunoSEQ multiplex PCR. Of about 150,000 clones listed, approximately 90% are singletons. The study's findings and limits: Researchers took repertoire samples only after the peak T cell response had come. Elevations in Spike-specific TCR breadth and depth followed administration of two AZD1222 doses.

The chain recombines TRBV28 with TRBJ2-7; 8 bases line up with TRBD1. The sequence was obtained from an adult in good health. The specimen comprised peripheral blood, sampled on day 0 of AZD1222 vaccination. The CDR3 coding sequence is TGTGCCAGCAGTACGACAGGGGCCCTCGGTGGGGAGCAGTACTTC. Translating it yields CASSTTGALGGEQYF.